The 14 T cell receptor beta chains given below trace back to one sample, sequenced in a study of CD8 T cells in Susac syndrome. cDNA came from about 0.51 to 1 ug RNA primed by random hexamers. Each CDR3 protein gets one entry after TCRdb re-called the immunoSEQ multiplex PCR reads with MiXCR. This sample has 100,000 or so distinct CDR3 sequences, with around 94% found just once. The sequencing sample was made of CD4+ T cells from PBMCs. Receptors were obtained from a human donor with Susac syndrome.

The chain is built from TRBV12-3 or TRBV12-4 and TRBJ1-5; tentative D call: TRBD1 (5 bases). Trimming cost V 1 base and J 5 bases, with 9 bases left between them. This CDR3 region has 14 residues. The CDR3 spells CASSLGGDHQPQHF. The CDR3 DNA reads as TGTGCCAGCAGTTTAGGAGGGGATCATCAGCCCCAGCATTTT.

This chain connects TRBV12-3 or TRBV12-4 to TRBJ2-3; maybe TRBD1 (6 bases). The germline V and J ends were trimmed by 5 bases and 1 base, with 16 bases remaining between them. The CDR3 is made up of 16 amino acids. As DNA, the CDR3 is TGTGCCAGCAGTCGCCCCCGGGACAAAGGCACAGATACGCAGTATTTT. Translation: CASSRPRDKGTDTQYF.

V usage is TRBV30 and J usage is TRBJ2-7; no reliable D call. The CDR3 loop spans 13 amino acids. V was cut by 0 bases and J by 3 bases, with 9 bases left in between. Germline-derived CDR1 and CDR2 are GTSNPN and SVGIG (reference sequence). CDR3 sequence: CAWSVSVYYEQYF. CDR3 coding DNA: TGTGCCTGGAGTGTGTCTGTTTACTACGAGCAGTACTTC.

The chain joins TRBV5-1 to TRBJ1-6; D is possibly TRBD1 (6 bases). V was clipped by 4 bases and J by 7 bases, with 12 bases between them. The V gene's germline CDR1 is SGHRS and CDR2 YFSETQ. This CDR3 spans 14 amino acids. The chain's CDR3 is CASSQGNSNSPLHF. The DNA for the CDR3 is TGCGCCAGCAGCCAGGGGAATAGCAATTCACCCCTCCACTTT.

This clonotype was seen only once. The J gene is TRBJ2-7, the V gene TRBV7-6; D is ambiguous. The germline gives CDR1 SGHVS, CDR2 FNYEAQ. The CDR3 has 12 amino acids. V was shortened by 5 bases and J by 3 bases, with 8 bases between the two germline ends. DNA of the CDR3: TGTGCCAGCAGCAAACAAGGCTACGAGCAGTACTTC. It translates to CASSKQGYEQYF.

This rearrangement joins TRBV10-1 to TRBJ1-1, with D perhaps TRBD1 (6 bases). V lost 3 bases, J lost 1 base, and 9 bases lay in between. CDR1 and CDR2 from the germline V gene are WNHNN and SYGVQD (reference sequence). This CDR3 spans 14 amino acids. CDR3 DNA: TGCGCCAGCAGTGACAACAGGGAGAACACTGAAGCTTTCTTT. It translates to CASSDNRENTEAFF.

This chain links TRBV15 with TRBJ2-5; D might be TRBD1 (6 bases). Germline V lookup: CDR1 LNHNV, CDR2 YYDKDF (reference sequence). This CDR3 is 16 amino acids long. The V and J ends lost 1 base and 1 base respectively, with 13 bases between them. DNA of the CDR3: TGTGCCACCAGCAGAGGGACAGCGAGGTTCCAAGAGACCCAGTACTTC. Its protein product is CATSRGTARFQETQYF.

The CDR3 DNA is TGTGCCAGCAGTCCGGGACCAGGGAGATCGGATACGCAGTATTTT. Protein product: CASSPGPGRSDTQYF. This chain uses TRBV2 with TRBJ2-3; D is perhaps TRBD1 or TRBD2 (5 bases each). Germline CDR1 is SNHLY and CDR2 is FYNNEI. The CDR3 extends over 15 amino acids. V was cut by 5 bases and J by 6 bases, with 18 bases left in between.

The chain joins TRBV29-1 to TRBJ1-2, with D tentatively TRBD1 (6 bases). CDR1 is SQVTM and CDR2 is ANQGSEA in the germline V gene. V was shortened by 6 bases and J by 7 bases, with 12 bases between the two germline ends. This CDR3 is 11 amino acids long. CDR3 nucleotides: TGCAGCGTCGATACAGGGTTTGGCTACACCTTC. It encodes CSVDTGFGYTF.

This chain joins TRBV20-1 and TRBJ1-6; D might be TRBD1 (5 bases). The length of the CDR3 is 16 residues. V was trimmed by 1 base and J by 6 bases, leaving 16 bases between them. CDR1 is DFQATT and CDR2 is SNEGSKA in the germline V gene (reference sequence). The CDR3 DNA sequence: TGCAGTGCTAGAGGGACTTGGGGCCAGAGTAATTCACCCCTCCACTTT. This codes for CSARGTWGQSNSPLHF.

The J gene is TRBJ2-3, the V gene TRBV12-3 or TRBV12-4; 10 nucleotides line up with TRBD2. CDR3 length equals 15 residues. V shed 10 bases, J shed 2 bases, and the junction held 9 bases outside the gene matches. CDR3 sequence: CATVPSGGYTDTQYF. Here the CDR3 DNA reads TGTGCCACGGTTCCTAGCGGGGGATACACAGATACGCAGTATTTT.

The V and J genes are TRBV2 and TRBJ1-2; 8 bases are a match to TRBD1. From germline, CDR1 is SNHLY and CDR2 FYNNEI. The CDR3 has 13 residues. With 7 bases clipped from V and 4 bases from J, the junction kept 5 bases outside the gene matches. This chain's CDR3 is CASTRTGSYGYTF. CDR3 nucleotides: TGTGCCAGCACCCGGACAGGGAGCTATGGCTACACCTTC.

The CDR3 sequence: CASSSVALGNTIYF. The CDR3 nucleotides are TGTGCCAGCAGCAGCGTAGCGTTGGGTAACACCATATATTTT. J is TRBJ1-3 and V is TRBV7-8; no definite D call. This CDR3 comprises 14 residues. The ends were cut back, 5 bases at V and 7 bases at J, with 15 bases in the middle. CDR1 SGHVS and CDR2 FQNEAQ come from the germline V gene.

The V call is TRBV6-1, the J call TRBJ1-4; D gene uncertain. Germline-derived CDR1 and CDR2 are MNHNS and SASEGT. The V end lost 8 bases, the J end lost 3 bases, and 7 bases lay between the germline ends. The CDR3 runs to 12 residues. CDR3 bases: TGTGCCAGCGGTGCGGCTAATGAAAAACTGTTTTTT. Protein: CASGAANEKLFF.